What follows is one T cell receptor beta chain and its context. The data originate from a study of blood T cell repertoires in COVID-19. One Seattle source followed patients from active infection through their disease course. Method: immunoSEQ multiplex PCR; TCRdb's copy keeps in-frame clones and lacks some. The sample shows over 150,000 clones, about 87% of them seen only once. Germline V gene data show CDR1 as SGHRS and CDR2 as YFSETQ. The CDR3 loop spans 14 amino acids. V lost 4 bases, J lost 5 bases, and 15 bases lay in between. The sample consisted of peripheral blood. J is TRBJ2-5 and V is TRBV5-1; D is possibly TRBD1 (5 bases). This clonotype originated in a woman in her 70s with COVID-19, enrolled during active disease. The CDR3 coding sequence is TGCGCCAGCAGCCCCCCCGGCAGGGCGGAGACCCAGTACTTC. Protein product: CASSPPGRAETQYF.